This TCR beta chain stems from a study of CD8 T cells in Susac syndrome. Sequencing of TCR beta, carried out with a high-throughput approach, was applied to CD8+ and CD4+ T cells from the blood. Random hexamers were used to reverse transcribe about 0.45 to 1 ug of RNA. TCRdb recomputed calls from the immunoSEQ multiplex PCR reads with MiXCR, one row per CDR3 protein. Among under 200,000 distinct CDR3 sequences listed, approximately 94% were seen once. V was pared by 2 bases and J by 3 bases, with 9 bases of the junction left unmatched. This CDR3 region has 16 residues. The receptor's source is a human donor with Susac syndrome. Sequencing was carried out using CD4+ T cells from PBMCs. V and J are TRBV23-1 and TRBJ1-2; 7 nucleotides align to TRBD1. TRBV23-1 is identified as an open reading frame with a role that is uncertain. The DNA of the CDR3 is TGCGCCAGCAGTCAAATCGGGACAGAGGTTGACTATGGCTACACCTTC. As protein: CASSQIGTEVDYGYTF.